The T cell receptor (beta chain) under discussion was sequenced for a study of T cell repertoires in cytomegalovirus infection. TCRdb used MiXCR to reprocess the reads, holding one entry per CDR3 protein. The table shows over 150,000 distinct CDR3 sequences, with roughly a sixth occurring only once. Trimming left V 2 bases short and J 0 bases short, with 7 bases between. Germline lookup yields CDR1 SGHTA and CDR2 FQGNSA. The CDR3 has 14 residues. The sequencing sample was made of CD8+ T cells from PBMCs. V and J are TRBV7-2 and TRBJ1-1; TRBD1 might be the D (6 bases). The sequence came from a human donor in good health (CMV status not recorded). Some clones in this sample may be carry-over from other donors' samples. The CDR3 DNA is TGTGCCAGCAGCTTAAACAGGGTGAACACTGAAGCTTTCTTT. Translation gives CASSLNRVNTEAFF.